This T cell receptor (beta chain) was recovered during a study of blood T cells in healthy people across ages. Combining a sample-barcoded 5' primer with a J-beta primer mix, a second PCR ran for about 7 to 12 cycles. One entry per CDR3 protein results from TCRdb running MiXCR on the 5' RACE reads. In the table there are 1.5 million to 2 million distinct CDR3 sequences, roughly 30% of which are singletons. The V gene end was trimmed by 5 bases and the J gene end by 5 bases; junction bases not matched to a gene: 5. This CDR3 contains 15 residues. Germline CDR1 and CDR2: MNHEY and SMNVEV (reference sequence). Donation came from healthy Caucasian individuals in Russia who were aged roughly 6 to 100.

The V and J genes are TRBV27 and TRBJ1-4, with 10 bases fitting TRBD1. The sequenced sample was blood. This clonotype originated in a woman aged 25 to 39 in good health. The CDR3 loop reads CASSRKGQGNEKLFF. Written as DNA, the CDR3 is TGTGCCAGCAGTCGAAAGGGACAGGGGAATGAAAAACTGTTTTTT.